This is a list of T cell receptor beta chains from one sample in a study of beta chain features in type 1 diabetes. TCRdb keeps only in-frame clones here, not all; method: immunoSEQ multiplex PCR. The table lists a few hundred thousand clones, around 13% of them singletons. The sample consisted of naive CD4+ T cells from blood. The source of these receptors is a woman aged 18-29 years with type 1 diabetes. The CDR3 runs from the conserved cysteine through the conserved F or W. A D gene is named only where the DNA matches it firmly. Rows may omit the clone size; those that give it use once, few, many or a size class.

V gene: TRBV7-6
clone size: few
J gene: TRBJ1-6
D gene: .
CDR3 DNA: TGTGCCAGCAGCGTGACAGTGAATTCACCCCTCCACTTT
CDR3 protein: CASSVTVNSPLHF

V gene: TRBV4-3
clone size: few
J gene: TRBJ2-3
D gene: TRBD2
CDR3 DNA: TGCGCCAGCAGCCAAAGGTTTAGCGGGGGGGCAGCAGATACGCAGTATTTT
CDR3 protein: CASSQRFSGGAADTQYF

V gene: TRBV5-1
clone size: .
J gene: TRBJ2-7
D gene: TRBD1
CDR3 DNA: TGCGCCAGCAACCCAGGGGGTACCTACGAGCAGTACTTC
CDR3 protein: CASNPGGTYEQYF

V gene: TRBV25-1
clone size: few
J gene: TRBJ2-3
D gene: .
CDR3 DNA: TGTGCCAGCACCGGTATCGGGGGGCCCACAGATACGCAGTATTTT
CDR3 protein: CASTGIGGPTDTQYF

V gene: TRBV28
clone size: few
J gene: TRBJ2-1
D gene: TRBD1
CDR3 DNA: TGTGCCAGCAGGCCGGGACAGGGGGGGTACAATGAGCAGTTCTTC
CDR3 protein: CASRPGQGGYNEQFF

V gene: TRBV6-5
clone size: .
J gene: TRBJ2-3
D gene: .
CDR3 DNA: TGTGCCAGCAGTTCAACCGGGACAGATACGCAGTATTTT
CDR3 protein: CASSSTGTDTQYF

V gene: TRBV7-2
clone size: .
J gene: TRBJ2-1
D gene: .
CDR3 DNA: TGTGCCAGCAGCCCGGACCACCGGGGCAATGAGCAGTTCTTC
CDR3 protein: CASSPDHRGNEQFF

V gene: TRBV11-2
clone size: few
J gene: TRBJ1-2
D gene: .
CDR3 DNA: TGTGCCAGCAGCTTAGTCGGGTACAGGAATCGCTACACCTTC
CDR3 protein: CASSLVGYRNRYTF

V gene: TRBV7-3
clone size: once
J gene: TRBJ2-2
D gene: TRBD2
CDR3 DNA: TGTGCCAGCAGCGCCTTAGCGGGATGGGACACCGGGGAGCTGTTTTTT
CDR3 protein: CASSALAGWDTGELFF

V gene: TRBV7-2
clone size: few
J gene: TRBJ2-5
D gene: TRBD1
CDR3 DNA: TGTGCCAGCAGCGCGGACAGGGAGCAGACCCAGTACTTC
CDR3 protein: CASSADREQTQYF

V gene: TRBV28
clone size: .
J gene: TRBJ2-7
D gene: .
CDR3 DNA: TGTGCCAGCAGTTTCTCGACAGCCGCCTACGAGCAGTACTTC
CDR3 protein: CASSFSTAAYEQYF

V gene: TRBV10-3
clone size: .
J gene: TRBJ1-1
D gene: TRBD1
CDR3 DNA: TGTGCCATCAGTCAGACAGGGGGCTCAACTGAAGCTTTCTTT
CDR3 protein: CAISQTGGSTEAFF

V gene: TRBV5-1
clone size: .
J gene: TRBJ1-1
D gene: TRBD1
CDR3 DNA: TGCGCCAGCAGCCCGGGGGACAGGAACACTGAAGCTTTCTTT
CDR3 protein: CASSPGDRNTEAFF

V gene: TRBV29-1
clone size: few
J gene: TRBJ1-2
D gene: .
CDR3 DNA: TGCAGCGTTGTGGGGGTGGACCGGGGGGGCTACACCTTC
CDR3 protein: CSVVGVDRGGYTF

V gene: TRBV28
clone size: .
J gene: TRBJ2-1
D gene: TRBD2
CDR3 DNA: TGTGCCAGTAGGACTAGCGGCTACAATGAGCAGTTCTTC
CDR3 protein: CASRTSGYNEQFF

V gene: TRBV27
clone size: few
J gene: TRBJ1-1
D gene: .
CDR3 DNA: TGTGCCAGCAGTTTTGGGGGGGACACTGAAGCTTTCTTT
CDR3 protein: CASSFGGDTEAFF

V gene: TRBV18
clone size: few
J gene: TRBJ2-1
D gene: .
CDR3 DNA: TGTGCCAGCTCACCCGCGGACTACAATGAGCAGTTCTTC
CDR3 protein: CASSPADYNEQFF

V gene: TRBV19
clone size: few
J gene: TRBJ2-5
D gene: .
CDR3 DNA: TGTGCCAGTAGTCACGACAAACAAGAGACCCAGTACTTC
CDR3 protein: CASSHDKQETQYF

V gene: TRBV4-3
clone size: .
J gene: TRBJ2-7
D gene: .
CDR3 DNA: TGCGCCAGCAGCCAAGATACAGCGAGGAGGGAGCAGTACTTC
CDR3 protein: CASSQDTARREQYF

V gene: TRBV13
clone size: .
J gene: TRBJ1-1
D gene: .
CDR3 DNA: TGTGCCAGCGCCAGGGATCGGGACACTGAAGCTTTCTTT
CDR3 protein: CASARDRDTEAFF

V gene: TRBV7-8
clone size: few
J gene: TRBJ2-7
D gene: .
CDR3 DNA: TGTGCCAGCAGCCCCCATGGGGGCCAGCAGTACTTC
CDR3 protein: CASSPHGGQQYF

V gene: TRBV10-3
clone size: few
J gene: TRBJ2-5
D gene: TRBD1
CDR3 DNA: TGTGCCATCAGTACACAGGGGCAAGAGACCCAGTACTTC
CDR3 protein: CAISTQGQETQYF

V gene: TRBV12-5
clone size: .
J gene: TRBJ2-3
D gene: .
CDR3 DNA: TGTGCTAGTGGTTTGCCCCGGGATACGCAGTATTTT
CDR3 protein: CASGLPRDTQYF

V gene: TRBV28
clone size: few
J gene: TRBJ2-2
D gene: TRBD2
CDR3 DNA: TGTGCCAGCAGTTTGGCGACTAGCGGGAGGGTCACCGGGGAGCTGTTTTTT
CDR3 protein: CASSLATSGRVTGELFF

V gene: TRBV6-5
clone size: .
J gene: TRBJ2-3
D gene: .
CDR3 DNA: TGTGCCAGCAGTTACTCCTACGGCACAGATACGCAGTATTTT
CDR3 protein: CASSYSYGTDTQYF